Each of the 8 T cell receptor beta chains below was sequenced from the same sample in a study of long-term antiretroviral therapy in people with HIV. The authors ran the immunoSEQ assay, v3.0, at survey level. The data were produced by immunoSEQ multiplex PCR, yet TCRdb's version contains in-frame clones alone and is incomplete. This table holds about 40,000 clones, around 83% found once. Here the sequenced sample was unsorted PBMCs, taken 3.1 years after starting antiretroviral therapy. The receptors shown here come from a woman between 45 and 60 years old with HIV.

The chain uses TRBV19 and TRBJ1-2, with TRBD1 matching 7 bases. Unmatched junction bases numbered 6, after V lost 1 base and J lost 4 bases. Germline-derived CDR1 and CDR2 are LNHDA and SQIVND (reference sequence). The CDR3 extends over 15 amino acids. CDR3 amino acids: CASSIGGQDLYGYTF. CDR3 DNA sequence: TGTGCCAGTAGTATAGGAGGACAGGATCTCTATGGCTACACCTTC.

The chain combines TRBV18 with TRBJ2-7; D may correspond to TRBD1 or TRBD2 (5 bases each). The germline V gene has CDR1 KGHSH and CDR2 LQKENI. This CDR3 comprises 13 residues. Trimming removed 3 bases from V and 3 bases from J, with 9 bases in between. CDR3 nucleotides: TGTGCCAGCTCACCGGGACCAGACTACGAGCAGTACTTC. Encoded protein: CASSPGPDYEQYF.

The CDR3 region is CASSLDERGAFQYF. The CDR3 bases are TGTGCCAGCAGCTTAGATGAGCGGGGGGCCTTTCAGTACTTC. The chain employs TRBV7-6 and TRBJ2-4; TRBD2 aligns across 9 bases. With 1 base clipped from V and 11 bases from J, the junction kept 6 bases outside the gene matches. Per the germline V gene, CDR1 is SGHVS and CDR2 is FNYEAQ. CDR3 length: 14 amino acids.

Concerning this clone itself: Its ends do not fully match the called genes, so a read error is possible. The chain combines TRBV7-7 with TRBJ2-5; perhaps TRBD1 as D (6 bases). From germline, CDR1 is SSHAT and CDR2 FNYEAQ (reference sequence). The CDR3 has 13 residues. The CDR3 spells CASSLGDTETQYF. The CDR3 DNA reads TGTGCTAGCAGCTTAGGGGACACAGAGACCCAGTACTTC.

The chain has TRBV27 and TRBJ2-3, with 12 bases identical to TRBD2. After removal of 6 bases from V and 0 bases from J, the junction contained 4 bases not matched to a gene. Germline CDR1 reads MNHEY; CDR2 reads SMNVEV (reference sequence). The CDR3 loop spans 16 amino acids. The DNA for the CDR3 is TGTGCCAGCAGACTAGCGGGGGGACTGAGCACAGATACGCAGTATTTT. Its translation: CASRLAGGLSTDTQYF.

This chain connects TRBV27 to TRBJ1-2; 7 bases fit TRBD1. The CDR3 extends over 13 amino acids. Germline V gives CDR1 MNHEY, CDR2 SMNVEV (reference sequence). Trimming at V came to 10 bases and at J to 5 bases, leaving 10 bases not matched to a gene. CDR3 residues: CATRDRAPYGYTF. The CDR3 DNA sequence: TGTGCCACCCGGGACAGAGCTCCTTATGGCTACACCTTC.

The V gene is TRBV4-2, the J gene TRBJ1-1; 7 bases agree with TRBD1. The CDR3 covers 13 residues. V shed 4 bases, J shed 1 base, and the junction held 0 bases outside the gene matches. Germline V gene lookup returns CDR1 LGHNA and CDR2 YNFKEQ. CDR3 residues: CASSRQGNTEAFF. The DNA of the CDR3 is TGTGCCAGCAGCCGACAGGGGAACACTGAAGCTTTCTTT.

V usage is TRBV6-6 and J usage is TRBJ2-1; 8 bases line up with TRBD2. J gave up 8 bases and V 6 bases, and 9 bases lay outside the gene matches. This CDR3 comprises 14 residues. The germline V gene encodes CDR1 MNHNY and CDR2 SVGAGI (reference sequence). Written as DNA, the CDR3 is TGTGCCAGCAGGCCCGGGAGGGCCGGCGATGAGCAGTTCTTC. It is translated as CASRPGRAGDEQFF.